This T cell receptor beta chain was recorded in a study of cytomegalovirus exposure and HLA in healthy donors. Turning to the study itself: Roughly 180 million T cells yielded approximately 100 million unique TCR beta sequences, as an earlier analysis found.

The PCR ran on 60 Vbeta and 13 Jbeta primers. Using immunoSEQ multiplex PCR, the repertoire was profiled, and TCRdb retains in-frame clones only, with some absent. The sample comprises 140,000 or so clones, 80% to 90% of which are singletons, and 3.5% to 5.5% rests with the top ten. This clone was seen a handful of times. The antigen is undetermined. Study-wide results and limits: A few CMV-associated chains proved CMV antigen-specific in vitro.

Germline lookup yields CDR1 SEHNR and CDR2 FQNEAQ (reference sequence). This CDR3 has 14 amino acids. J gave up 1 base and V 3 bases, and 2 bases lay outside the gene matches. The source material was PBMCs. The rearrangement uses TRBV7-9 and TRBJ1-1, with 7 bases that match TRBD1. The receptor was derived from a middle-aged woman in good health and CMV-seropositive. The CDR3 region is CASSFGTANTEAFF. The CDR3 coding sequence is TGTGCCAGCAGCTTTGGGACAGCGAACACTGAAGCTTTCTTT.